These 7 T cell receptor beta chains were sequenced from one sample in a study of tumor-infiltrating lymphocytes in primary liver carcinoma. The study extracted blood RNA from unsorted whole blood and also extracted germline DNA. Constant-region priming of roughly 500 ng total RNA yielded TCR beta cDNA. A slightly modified ARM-PCR protocol with three nested multiplex PCR rounds produced these TCR beta libraries. Running around 10 cycles apiece, the first two PCR rounds relied on TRBV1-TRBV30 forward primers together with a C-beta reverse primer. TCRdb re-analysed the multiplex PCR reads in MiXCR, keeping a single row per CDR3 protein. The data contain hundreds of thousands of distinct CDR3 sequences, nearly 60% of them singletons. The material sequenced was peripheral blood. All receptors come from a young woman with primary liver carcinoma and hepatitis B virus infection.

This clonotype turned up a few times. The chain joins TRBV6-1 to TRBJ1-2; 7 bases are a match to TRBD1. This CDR3 contains 14 residues. The V gene's germline CDR1 is MNHNS and CDR2 SASEGT. V was clipped by 6 bases and J by 5 bases; unmatched bases: 9. CDR3 bases: TGTGCCAGCAGCGGGACAGTACAGGGGTATGGCTACACCTTC. Amino acids: CASSGTVQGYGYTF.

As regards this clonotype: An end of the junction differs from the germline gene, which may be a read error. The V gene is TRBV4-3, the J gene TRBJ2-1, with D hard to call. Germline loops: CDR1 LGHNA, CDR2 YSLEER. This CDR3 comprises 16 residues. CDR3 sequence reads: CASSQDAVSSYIEQFF. The CDR3 nucleotides are TGCGCCAGCAGCCAAGATGCGGTAAGCTCCTACATTGAGCAATTCTTC.

This clonotype showed up just a few times. The V call is TRBV4-1, the J call TRBJ2-1; TRBD2 matches 11 bases. The CDR3 contains 16 residues. Germline V gene data show CDR1 as MGHRA and CDR2 as YSYEKL. Trimming removed 4 bases from V and 9 bases from J; junction bases left unmatched: 11. The CDR3 region has the DNA TGCGCCAGCAGCCTTAGAACAGGGACTAGCGGCACTGAGCAGTTCTTC. Translated: CASSLRTGTSGTEQFF.

Ten or more counts support this clonotype. The rearrangement uses TRBV4-2 and TRBJ2-2; D may be TRBD1 (6 bases). The CDR3 loop spans 15 amino acids. The germline V and J ends were trimmed by 0 bases and 8 bases, with 13 bases remaining between them. Germline CDR1 reads LGHNA; CDR2 reads YNFKEQ. The CDR3 DNA reads as TGTGCCAGCAGCCAAGAGAGCGAGCAGGGGGGGGAGCTGTTTTTT. Encoded protein: CASSQESEQGGELFF.

This clonotype was counted between two and nine times. Being one base from a much bigger clone, this may be a read error. The V gene is TRBV6-6, the J gene TRBJ2-7; D possibly corresponds to TRBD2 (6 bases). The germline V and J ends were trimmed by 0 bases and 5 bases, with 14 bases remaining between them. CDR1 is MNHNY, CDR2 SVGAGI, per germline (reference sequence). The CDR3 has 15 amino acids. The CDR3, as DNA: TGTGCCAGCAGTTACTCGTCTAACGGGAGCAACGAGCAGTACTTC. This gives the protein CASSYSSNGSNEQYF.

The chain joins TRBV5-5 to TRBJ2-2, with 8 bases that match TRBD2. This CDR3 has 16 residues. The J segment lost 7 bases and the V segment lost 4 bases, leaving 12 bases of the junction unmatched. The germline CDR1 and CDR2 sequences are SGHKS and YYEKEE (reference sequence). CDR3 in amino acids: CASSAGGTRGGGELFF. The CDR3 DNA sequence: TGTGCCAGCAGCGCGGGTGGGACTAGGGGCGGCGGGGAGCTGTTTTTT.

This chain uses TRBV12-3 or TRBV12-4 with TRBJ2-2; the D gene is possibly TRBD2 (5 bases). The V end lost 7 bases, the J end lost 3 bases, and 12 bases lay between the germline ends. CDR3 length equals 14 residues. CDR3 region: CASIPGLHTGELFF. In DNA, the CDR3 is TGTGCCAGCATTCCAGGACTGCACACCGGGGAGCTGTTTTTT.